This TCR beta chain was captured by sequencing in a study of technical replicates of blood from a few donors. The table came from immunoSEQ multiplex PCR; TCRdb's copy has only in-frame clones and leaves some out. The table includes about 62,000 clones, 70% to 90% detected once. The germline gives CDR1 LGHNA, CDR2 YNFKEQ. This CDR3 is 16 amino acids long. Trimming stripped 4 bases from V and 2 bases from J, with 18 bases between. The TCR sequence derives from a human donor in good health. Some clones in this sample may be carry-over from other donors' samples. The specimen was PBMCs. V and J are TRBV4-2 and TRBJ2-7; possible D gene TRBD2, 6 bases. The DNA for the CDR3 is TGTGCCAGCAGCCCTCCCGCGGGACGAGTCCCCTACGAGCAGTACTTC. This encodes CASSPPAGRVPYEQYF.